This TCR beta chain was sequenced during a study of shared clonotypes between healthy human individuals. Background on the study: For every donor, three CD4 naive, three CD4 memory, two CD8 naive and one CD8 memory plates were used.

Clones were read by immunoSEQ multiplex PCR, and TCRdb kept only the in-frame ones, dropping some. The table includes about a million clones, about 72% detected once. Input material: memory CD4+ T cells from PBMCs. This sample's subset: CD45RA-negative fraction. This sequence originates from a man between 18 and 35 years old in good health. Some clones in this sample may be carry-over from other donors' samples.

The CDR3 coding sequence is TGTGCCAGCAGTGAATTGGCAGGCGATGGCTACACCTTC. This codes for CASSELAGDGYTF. This rearrangement joins TRBV2 to TRBJ1-2; D is unresolved. This CDR3 comprises 13 residues. CDR1 is SNHLY and CDR2 is FYNNEI in the germline V gene. Trimming took 2 bases from V and 6 from J, leaving 10 bases between them.